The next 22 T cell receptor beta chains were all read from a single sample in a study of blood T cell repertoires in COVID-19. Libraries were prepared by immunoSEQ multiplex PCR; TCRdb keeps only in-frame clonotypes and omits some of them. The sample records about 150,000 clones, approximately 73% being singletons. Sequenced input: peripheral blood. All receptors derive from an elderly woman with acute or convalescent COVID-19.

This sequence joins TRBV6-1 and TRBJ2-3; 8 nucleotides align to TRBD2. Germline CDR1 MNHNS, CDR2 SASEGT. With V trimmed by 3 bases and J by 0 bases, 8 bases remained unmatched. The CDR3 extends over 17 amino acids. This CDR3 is CASSDGGALYSTDTQYF. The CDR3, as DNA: TGTGCCAGCAGTGACGGGGGGGCCCTTTATAGCACAGATACGCAGTATTTT.

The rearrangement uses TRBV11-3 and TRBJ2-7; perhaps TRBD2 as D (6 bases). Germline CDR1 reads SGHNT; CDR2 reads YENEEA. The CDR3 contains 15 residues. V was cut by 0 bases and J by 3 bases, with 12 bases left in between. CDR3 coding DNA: TGTGCCAGCAGCTTAGAGACGGGACTCAACTACGAGCAGTACTTC. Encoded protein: CASSLETGLNYEQYF.

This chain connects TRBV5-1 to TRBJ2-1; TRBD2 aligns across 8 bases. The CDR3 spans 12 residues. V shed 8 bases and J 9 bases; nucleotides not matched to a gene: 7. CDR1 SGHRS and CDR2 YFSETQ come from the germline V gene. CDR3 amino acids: CASQTGGGEQFF. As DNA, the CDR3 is TGCGCCAGTCAAACGGGAGGGGGTGAGCAGTTCTTC.

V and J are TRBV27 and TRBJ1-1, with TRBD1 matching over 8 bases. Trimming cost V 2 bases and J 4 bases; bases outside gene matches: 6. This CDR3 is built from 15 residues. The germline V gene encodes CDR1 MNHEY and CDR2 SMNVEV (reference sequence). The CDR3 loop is CASSLTGGAGTEAFF. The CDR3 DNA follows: TGTGCCAGCAGTTTAACAGGGGGGGCGGGCACTGAAGCTTTCTTT.

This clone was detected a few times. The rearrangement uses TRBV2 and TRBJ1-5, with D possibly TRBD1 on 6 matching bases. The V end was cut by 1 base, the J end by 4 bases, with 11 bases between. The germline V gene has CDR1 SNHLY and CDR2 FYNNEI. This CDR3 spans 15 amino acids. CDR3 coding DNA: TGTGCCAGCAGTGAAGAACAGGGTGTAAATCAGCCCCAGCATTTT. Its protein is CASSEEQGVNQPQHF. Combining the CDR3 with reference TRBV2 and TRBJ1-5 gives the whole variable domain EPEVTQTPSHQVTQMGQEVILRCVPISNHLYFYWYRQILGQKVEFLVSFYNNEISEKSEIFDDQFSVERPDGSNFTLKIRSTKLEDSAMYFCASSEEQGVNQPQHFGDGTRLSIL.

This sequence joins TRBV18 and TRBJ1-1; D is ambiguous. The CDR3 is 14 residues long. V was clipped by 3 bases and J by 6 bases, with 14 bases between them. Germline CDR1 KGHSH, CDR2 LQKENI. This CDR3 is CASSPEAGRSEAFF. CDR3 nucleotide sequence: TGTGCCAGCTCACCGGAGGCCGGGAGATCTGAAGCTTTCTTT.

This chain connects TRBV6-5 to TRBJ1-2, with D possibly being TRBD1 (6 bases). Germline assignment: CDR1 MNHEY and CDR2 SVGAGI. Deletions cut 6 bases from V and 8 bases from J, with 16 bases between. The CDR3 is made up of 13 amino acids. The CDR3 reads CASRIQGEAGYTF. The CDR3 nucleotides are TGTGCCAGCAGGATACAGGGAGAGGCGGGCTACACCTTC.

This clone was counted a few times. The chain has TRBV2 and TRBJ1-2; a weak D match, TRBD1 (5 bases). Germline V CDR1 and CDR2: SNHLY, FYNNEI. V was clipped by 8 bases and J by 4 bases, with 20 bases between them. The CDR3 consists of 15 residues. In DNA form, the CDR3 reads TGTGCCAGCCAAGTCGGGCAGGGAGGAATCTATGGCTACACCTTC. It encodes CASQVGQGGIYGYTF.

CDR3 residues: CASSWGPGQGSSETQYF. The CDR3 DNA is TGTGCCAGCAGCTGGGGGCCGGGACAGGGGTCTTCAGAGACCCAGTACTTC. The chain recombines TRBV5-5 with TRBJ2-5, with 10 bases lining up with TRBD1. CDR1 and CDR2 from the germline V gene are SGHKS and YYEKEE (reference sequence). With 3 bases clipped from V and 4 bases from J, the junction kept 12 bases outside the gene matches. This CDR3 is built from 17 residues.

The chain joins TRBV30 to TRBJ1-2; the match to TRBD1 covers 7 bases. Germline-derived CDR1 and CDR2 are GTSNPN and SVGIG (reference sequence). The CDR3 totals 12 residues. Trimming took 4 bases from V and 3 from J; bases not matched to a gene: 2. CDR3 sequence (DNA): TGTGCCTGGAAGGGGGCAGACTATGGCTACACCTTC. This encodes CAWKGADYGYTF.

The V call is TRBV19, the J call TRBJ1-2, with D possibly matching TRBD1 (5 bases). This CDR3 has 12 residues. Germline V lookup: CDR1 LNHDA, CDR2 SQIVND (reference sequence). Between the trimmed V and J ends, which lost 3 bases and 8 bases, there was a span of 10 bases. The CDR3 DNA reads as TGTGCCAGTAGTATGGGGCCTACCGGCTACACCTTC. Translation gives CASSMGPTGYTF. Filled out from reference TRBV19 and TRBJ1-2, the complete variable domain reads DGGITQSPKYLFRKEGQNVTLSCEQNLNHDAMYWYRQDPGQGLRLIYYSQIVNDFQKGDIAEGYSVSREKKESFPLTVTSAQKNPTAFYLCASSMGPTGYTFGSGTRLTVV.

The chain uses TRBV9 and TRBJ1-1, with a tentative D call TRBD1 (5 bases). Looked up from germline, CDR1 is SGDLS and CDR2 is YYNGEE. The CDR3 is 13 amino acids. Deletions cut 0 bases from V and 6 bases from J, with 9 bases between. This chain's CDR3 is CASSVVQVAEAFF. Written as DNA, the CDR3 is TGTGCCAGCAGCGTAGTACAGGTGGCTGAAGCTTTCTTT.

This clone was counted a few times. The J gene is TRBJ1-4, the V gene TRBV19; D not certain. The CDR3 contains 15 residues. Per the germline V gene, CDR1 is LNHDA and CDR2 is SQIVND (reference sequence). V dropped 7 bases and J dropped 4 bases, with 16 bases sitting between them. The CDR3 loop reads CASTAGGRGNEKLFF. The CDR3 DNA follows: TGTGCCAGTACCGCCGGCGGCCGCGGTAATGAAAAACTGTTTTTT. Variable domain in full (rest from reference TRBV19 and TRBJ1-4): DGGITQSPKYLFRKEGQNVTLSCEQNLNHDAMYWYRQDPGQGLRLIYYSQIVNDFQKGDIAEGYSVSREKKESFPLTVTSAQKNPTAFYLCASTAGGRGNEKLFFGSGTQLSVL.

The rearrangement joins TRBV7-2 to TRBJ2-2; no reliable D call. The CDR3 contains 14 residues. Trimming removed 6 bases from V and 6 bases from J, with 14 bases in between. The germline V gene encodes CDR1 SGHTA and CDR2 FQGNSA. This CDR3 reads CASRALPTAGELFF. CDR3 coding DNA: TGTGCCAGCAGGGCCCTCCCGACTGCCGGGGAGCTGTTTTTT. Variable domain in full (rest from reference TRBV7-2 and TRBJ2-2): GAGVSQSPSNKVTEKGKDVELRCDPISGHTALYWYRQSLGQGLEFLIYFQGNSAPDKSGLPSDRFSAERTGGSVSTLTIQRTQQEDSAVYLCASRALPTAGELFFGEGSRLTVL.

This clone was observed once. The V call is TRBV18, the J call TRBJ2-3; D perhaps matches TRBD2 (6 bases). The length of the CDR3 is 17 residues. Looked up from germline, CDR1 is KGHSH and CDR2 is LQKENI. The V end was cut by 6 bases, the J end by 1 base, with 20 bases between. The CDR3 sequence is CASSIGQRGTGTDTQYF. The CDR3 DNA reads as TGTGCCAGCTCCATCGGGCAACGGGGGACCGGCACAGATACGCAGTATTTT.

The CDR3 protein is CASSLTSGASYEQYF. The CDR3, as DNA: TGTGCCAGCAGCTTAACAAGCGGCGCCTCCTACGAGCAGTACTTC. The V and J genes are TRBV7-2 and TRBJ2-7, with a weak D call TRBD2 (5 bases). V was clipped by 2 bases and J by 0 bases, with 11 bases between them. The CDR3 loop spans 15 amino acids. Germline-derived CDR1 and CDR2 are SGHTA and FQGNSA.

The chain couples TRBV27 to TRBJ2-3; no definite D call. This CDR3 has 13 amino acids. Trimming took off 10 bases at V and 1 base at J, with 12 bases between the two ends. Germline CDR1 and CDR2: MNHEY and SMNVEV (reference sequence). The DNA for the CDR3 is TGTGCCACAAAAGGCCAGGGCACAGATACGCAGTATTTT. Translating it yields CATKGQGTDTQYF.

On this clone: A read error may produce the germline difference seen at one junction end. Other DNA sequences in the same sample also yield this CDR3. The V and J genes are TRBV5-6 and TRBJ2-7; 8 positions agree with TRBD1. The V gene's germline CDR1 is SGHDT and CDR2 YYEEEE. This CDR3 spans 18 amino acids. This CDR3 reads CASSLAVSTGGPSYEQYF. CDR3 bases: TGTGCCAGCAGCTTGGCCGTTTCAACAGGGGGGCCCTCCTACGAGCAGTATTTC.

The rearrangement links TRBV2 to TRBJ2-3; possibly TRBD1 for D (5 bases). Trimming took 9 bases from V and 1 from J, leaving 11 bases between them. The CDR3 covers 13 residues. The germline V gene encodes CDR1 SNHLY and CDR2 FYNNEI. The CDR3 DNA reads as TGTGCCAGTTACACAGGACGCACAGATACGCAGTATTTT. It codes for CASYTGRTDTQYF.

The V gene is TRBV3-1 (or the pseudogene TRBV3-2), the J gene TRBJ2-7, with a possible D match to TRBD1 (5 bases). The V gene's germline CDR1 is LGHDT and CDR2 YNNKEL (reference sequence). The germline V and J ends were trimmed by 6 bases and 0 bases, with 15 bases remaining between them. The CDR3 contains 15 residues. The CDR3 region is CASSEVQGSSYEQYF. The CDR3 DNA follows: TGTGCCAGCAGTGAGGTCCAGGGCAGCTCCTACGAGCAGTACTTC.

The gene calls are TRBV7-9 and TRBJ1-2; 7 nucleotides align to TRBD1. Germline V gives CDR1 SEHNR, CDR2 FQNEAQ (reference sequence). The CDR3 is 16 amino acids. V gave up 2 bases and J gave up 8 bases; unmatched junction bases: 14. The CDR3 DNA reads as TGTGCCAGCAGCTTAAGTTTCACAGGGGCCTCTATCGGCTACACCTTC. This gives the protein CASSLSFTGASIGYTF.

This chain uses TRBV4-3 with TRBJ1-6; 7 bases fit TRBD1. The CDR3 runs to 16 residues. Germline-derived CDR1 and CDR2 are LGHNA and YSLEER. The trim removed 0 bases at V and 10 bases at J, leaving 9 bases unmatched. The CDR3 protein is CASSQEPTGRESPLHF. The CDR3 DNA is TGCGCCAGCAGCCAAGAACCGACAGGGAGAGAATCACCCCTCCACTTT.